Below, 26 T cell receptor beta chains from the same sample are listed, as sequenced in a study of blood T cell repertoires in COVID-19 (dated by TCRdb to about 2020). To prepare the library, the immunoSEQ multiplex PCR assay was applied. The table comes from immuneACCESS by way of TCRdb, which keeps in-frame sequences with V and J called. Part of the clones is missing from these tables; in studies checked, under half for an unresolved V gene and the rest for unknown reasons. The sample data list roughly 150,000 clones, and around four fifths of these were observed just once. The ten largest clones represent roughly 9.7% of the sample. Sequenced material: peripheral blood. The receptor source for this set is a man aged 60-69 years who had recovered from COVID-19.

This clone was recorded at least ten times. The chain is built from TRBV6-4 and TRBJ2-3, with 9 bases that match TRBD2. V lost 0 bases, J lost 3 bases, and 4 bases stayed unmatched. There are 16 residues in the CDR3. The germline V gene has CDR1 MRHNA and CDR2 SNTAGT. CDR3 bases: TGTGCCAGCAGTGACTCGAATAGCGGGGGAACAGATACGCAGTATTTT. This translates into CASSDSNSGGTDTQYF.

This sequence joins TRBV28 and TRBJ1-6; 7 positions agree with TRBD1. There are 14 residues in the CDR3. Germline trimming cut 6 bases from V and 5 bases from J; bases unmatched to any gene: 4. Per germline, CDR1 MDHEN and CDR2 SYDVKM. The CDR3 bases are TGTGCCAGCAGCCGACAGGGCGATAATTCACCCCTCCACTTT. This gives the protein CASSRQGDNSPLHF.

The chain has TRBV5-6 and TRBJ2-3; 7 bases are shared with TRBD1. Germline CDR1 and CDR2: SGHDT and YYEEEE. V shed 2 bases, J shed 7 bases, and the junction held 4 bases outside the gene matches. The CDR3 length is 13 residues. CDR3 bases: TGTGCCAGCAGCTTTAACAGGGGCAATACGCAGTATTTT. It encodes CASSFNRGNTQYF.

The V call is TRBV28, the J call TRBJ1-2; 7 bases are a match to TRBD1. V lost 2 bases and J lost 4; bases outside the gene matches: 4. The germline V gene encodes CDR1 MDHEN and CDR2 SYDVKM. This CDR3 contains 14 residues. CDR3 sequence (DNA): TGTGCCAGCAGTTTAGACAGGGTGGGCTATGGCTACACCTTC. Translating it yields CASSLDRVGYGYTF.

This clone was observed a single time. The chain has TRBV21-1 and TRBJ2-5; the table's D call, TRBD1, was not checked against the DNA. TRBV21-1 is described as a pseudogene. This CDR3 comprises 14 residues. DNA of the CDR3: TGTGCCAGCACGCCGGACAGGCCCCAAGAGACCCAGTACTTC. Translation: CASTPDRPQETQYF.

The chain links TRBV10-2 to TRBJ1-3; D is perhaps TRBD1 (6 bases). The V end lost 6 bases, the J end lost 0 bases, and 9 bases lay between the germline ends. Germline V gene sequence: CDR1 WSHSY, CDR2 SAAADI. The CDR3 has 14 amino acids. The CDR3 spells CASSVGGSGNTIYF. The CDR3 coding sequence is TGCGCCAGCAGCGTAGGGGGCTCTGGAAACACCATATATTTT.

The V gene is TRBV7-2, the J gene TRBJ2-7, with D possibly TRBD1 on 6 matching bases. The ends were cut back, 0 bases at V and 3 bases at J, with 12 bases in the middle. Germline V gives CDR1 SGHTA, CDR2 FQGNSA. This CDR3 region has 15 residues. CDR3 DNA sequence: TGTGCCAGCAGCTTAGCCCCACAGGGAAACTACGAGCAGTACTTC. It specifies CASSLAPQGNYEQYF.

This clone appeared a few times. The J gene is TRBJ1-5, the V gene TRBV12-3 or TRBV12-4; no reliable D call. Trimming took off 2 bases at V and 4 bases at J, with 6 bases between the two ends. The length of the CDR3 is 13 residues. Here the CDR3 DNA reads TGTGCCAGCAGTTTATCGGGAAATCAGCCCCAGCATTTT. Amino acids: CASSLSGNQPQHF.

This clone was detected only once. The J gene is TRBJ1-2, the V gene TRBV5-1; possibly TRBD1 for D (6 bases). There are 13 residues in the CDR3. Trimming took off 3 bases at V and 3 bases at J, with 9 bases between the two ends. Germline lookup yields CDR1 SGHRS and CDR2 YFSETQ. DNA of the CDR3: TGCGCCAGCAGCTCAGGACAGCACTATGGCTACACCTTC. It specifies CASSSGQHYGYTF.

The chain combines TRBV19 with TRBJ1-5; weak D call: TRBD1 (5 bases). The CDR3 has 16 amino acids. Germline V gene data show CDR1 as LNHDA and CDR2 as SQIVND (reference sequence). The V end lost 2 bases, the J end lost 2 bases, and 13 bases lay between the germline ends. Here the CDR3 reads CASSISGGGGNQPQHF. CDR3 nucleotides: TGTGCCAGTAGTATATCCGGGGGAGGCGGCAATCAGCCCCAGCATTTT.

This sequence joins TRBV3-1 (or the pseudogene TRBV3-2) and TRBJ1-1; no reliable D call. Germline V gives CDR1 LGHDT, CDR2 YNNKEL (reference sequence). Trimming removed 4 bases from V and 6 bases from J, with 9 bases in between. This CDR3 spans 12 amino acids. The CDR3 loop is CASSRAGSEAFF. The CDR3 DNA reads TGTGCCAGCAGCCGTGCAGGATCTGAAGCTTTCTTT.

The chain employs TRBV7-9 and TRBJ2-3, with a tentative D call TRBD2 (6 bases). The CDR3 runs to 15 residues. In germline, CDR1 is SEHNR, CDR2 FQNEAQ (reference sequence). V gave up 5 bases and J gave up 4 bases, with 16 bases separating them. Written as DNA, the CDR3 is TGTGCCAGCAGCCCGGAGGAGGGAAGGTCAGATACGCAGTATTTT. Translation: CASSPEEGRSDTQYF.

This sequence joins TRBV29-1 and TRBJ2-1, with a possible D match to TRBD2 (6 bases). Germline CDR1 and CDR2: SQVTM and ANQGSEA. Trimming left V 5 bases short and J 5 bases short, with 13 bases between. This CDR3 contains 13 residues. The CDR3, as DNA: TGCAGCGTTCAATTCGGGAGAAACAATGAGCAGTTCTTC. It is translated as CSVQFGRNNEQFF.

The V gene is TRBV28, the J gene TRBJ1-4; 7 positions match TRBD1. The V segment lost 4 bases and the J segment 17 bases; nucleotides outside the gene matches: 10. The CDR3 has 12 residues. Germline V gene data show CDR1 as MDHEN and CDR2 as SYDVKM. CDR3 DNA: TGTGCCAGCAGTTCCCCTGACAGGGAGGCATTTTTT. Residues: CASSSPDREAFF.

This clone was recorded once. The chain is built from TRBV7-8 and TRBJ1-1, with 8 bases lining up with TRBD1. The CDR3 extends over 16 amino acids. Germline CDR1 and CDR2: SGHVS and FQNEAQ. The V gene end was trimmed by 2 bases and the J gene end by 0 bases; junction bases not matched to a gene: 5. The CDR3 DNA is TGTGCCAGCAGCTTAAGAGGGACAGGCATGAACACTGAAGCTTTCTTT. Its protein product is CASSLRGTGMNTEAFF. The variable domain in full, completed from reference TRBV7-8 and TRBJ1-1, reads GAGVSQSPRYKVAKRGQDVALRCDPISGHVSLFWYQQALGQGPEFLTYFQNEAQLDKSGLPSDRFFAERPEGSVSTLKIQRTQQEDSAVYLCASSLRGTGMNTEAFFGQGTRLTVV.

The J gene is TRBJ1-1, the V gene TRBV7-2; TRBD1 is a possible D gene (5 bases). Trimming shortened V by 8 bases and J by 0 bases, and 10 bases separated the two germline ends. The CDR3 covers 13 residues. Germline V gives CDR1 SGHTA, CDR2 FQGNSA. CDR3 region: CASLQAMNTEAFF. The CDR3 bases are TGTGCCAGCCTACAGGCTATGAACACTGAAGCTTTCTTT.

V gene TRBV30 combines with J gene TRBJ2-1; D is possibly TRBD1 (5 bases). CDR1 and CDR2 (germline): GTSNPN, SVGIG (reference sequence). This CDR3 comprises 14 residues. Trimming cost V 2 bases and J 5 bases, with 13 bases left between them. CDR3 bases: TGTGCCTGGAGTTTCGGCGACAGCCACAATGAGCAGTTCTTC. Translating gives CAWSFGDSHNEQFF.

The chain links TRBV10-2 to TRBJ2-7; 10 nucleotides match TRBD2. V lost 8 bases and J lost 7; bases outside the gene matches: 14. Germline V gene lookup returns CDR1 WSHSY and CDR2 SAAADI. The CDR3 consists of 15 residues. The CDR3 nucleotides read TGCGCCAGCGCCTTTAGCGGGGGGCTCGATAAGGAGCAGTACTTC. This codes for CASAFSGGLDKEQYF.

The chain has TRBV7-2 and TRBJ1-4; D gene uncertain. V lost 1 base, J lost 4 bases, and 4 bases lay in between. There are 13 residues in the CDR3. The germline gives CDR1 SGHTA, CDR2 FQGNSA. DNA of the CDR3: TGTGCCAGCAGCTTAGTCATTAATGAAAAACTGTTTTTT. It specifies CASSLVINEKLFF.

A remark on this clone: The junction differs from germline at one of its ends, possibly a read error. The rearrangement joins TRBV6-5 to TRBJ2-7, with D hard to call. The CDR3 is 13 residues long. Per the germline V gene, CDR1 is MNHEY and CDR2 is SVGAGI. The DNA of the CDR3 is TGCAAAAGCGCAGATTGGAGCTCCTACGAGCAGTACTTC. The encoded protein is CKSADWSSYEQYF.

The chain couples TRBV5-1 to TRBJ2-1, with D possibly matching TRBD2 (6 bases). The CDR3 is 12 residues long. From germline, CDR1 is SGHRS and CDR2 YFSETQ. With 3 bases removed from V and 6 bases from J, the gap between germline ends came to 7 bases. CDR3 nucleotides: TGCGCCAGCAGCTCGACTAGCAATGAGCAGTTCTTC. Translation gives CASSSTSNEQFF. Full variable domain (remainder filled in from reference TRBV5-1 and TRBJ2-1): KAGVTQTPRYLIKTRGQQVTLSCSPISGHRSVSWYQQTPGQGLQFLFEYFSETQRNKGNFPGRFSGRQFSNSRSEMNVSTLELGDSALYLCASSSTSNEQFFGPGTRLTVL.

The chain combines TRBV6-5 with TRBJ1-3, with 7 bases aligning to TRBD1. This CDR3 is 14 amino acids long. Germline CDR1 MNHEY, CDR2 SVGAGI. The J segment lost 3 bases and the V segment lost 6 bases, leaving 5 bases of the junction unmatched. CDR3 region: CASRRGQVGNTIYF. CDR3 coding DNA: TGTGCCAGCAGGCGCGGACAGGTTGGAAACACCATATATTTT.

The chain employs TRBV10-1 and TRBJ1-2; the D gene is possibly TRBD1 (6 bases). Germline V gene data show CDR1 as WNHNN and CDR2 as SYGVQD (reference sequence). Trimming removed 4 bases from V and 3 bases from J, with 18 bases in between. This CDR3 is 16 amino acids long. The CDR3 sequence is CASSAGTHALDYGYTF. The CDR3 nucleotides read TGCGCCAGCAGTGCCGGGACACACGCCTTGGACTATGGCTACACCTTC.

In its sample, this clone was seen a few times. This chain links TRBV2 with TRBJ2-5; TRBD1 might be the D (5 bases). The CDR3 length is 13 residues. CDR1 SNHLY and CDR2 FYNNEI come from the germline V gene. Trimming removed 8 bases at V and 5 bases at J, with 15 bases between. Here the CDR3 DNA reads TGTGCCAGCGGGGCGATCCCTCGGGAGACCCAGTACTTC. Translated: CASGAIPRETQYF.

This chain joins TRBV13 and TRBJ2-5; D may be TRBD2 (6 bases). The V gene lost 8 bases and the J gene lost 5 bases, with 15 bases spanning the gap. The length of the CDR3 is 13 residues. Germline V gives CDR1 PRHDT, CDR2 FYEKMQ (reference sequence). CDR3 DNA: TGTGCCAGCGCCGGGTCGGGGGAGGAGACCCAGTACTTC. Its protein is CASAGSGEETQYF.

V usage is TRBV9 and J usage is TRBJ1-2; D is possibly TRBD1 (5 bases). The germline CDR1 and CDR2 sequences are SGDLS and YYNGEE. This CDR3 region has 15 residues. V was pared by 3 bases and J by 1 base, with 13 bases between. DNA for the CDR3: TGTGCCAGCAGCGATGGGGGAGGATTTAACTATGGCTACACCTTC. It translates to CASSDGGGFNYGYTF.